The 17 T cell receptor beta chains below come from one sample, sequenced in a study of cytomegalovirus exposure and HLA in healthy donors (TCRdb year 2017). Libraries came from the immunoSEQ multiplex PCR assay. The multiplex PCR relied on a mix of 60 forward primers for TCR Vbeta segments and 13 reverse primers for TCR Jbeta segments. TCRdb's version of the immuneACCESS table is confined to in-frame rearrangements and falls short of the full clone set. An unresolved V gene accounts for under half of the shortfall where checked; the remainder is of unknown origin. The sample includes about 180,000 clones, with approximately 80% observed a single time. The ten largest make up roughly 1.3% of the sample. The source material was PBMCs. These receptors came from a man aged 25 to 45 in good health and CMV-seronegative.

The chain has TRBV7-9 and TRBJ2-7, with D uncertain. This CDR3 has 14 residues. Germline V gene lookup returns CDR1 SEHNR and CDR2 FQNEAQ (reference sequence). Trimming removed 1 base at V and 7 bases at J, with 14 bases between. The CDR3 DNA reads TGTGCCAGCAGCTTAGAAGTAACACCTAGGGAGCAGTACTTC. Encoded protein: CASSLEVTPREQYF.

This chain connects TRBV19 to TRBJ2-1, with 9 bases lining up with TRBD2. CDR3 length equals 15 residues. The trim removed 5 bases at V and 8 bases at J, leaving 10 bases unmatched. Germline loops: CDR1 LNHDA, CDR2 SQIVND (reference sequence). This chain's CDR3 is CASSLFSGSQYEQFF. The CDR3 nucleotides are TGTGCCAGTAGTCTCTTTAGCGGGAGCCAGTATGAGCAGTTCTTC.

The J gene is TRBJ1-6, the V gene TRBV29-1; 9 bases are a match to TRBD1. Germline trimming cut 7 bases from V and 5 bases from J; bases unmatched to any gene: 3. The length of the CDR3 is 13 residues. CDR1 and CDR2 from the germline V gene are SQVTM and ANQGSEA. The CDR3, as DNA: TGCAGCGCGGGGACAGGGAATAATTCACCCCTCCACTTT. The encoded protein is CSAGTGNNSPLHF.

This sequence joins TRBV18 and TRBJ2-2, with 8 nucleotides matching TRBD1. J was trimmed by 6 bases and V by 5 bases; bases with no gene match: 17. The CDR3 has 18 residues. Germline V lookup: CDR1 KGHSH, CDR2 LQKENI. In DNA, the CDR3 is TGTGCCAGCTCATCCCCCGAAGTAGGACAGGGAGCGGCCGGGGAGCTGTTTTTT. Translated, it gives CASSSPEVGQGAAGELFF.

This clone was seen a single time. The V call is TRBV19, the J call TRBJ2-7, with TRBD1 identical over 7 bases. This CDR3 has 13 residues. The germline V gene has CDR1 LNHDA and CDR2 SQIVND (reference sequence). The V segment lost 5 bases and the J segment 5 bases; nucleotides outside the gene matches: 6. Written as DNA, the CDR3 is TGTGCCAGTAGTGCCGACAGGGATAACGAGCAGTACTTC. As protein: CASSADRDNEQYF.

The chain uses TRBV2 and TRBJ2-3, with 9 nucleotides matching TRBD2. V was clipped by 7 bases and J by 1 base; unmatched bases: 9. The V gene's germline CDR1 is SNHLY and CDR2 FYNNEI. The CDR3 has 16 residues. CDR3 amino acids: CASKGSGGLRTDTQYF. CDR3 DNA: TGTGCCAGCAAAGGTAGCGGGGGCCTCCGCACAGATACGCAGTATTTT.

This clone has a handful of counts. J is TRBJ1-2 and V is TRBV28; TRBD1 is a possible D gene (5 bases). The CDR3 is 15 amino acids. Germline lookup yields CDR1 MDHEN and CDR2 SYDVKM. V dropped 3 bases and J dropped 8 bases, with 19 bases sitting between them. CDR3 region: CASSFSSRQGSGYTF. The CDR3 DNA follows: TGTGCCAGCAGTTTCTCCTCTCGGCAGGGTTCCGGCTACACCTTC.

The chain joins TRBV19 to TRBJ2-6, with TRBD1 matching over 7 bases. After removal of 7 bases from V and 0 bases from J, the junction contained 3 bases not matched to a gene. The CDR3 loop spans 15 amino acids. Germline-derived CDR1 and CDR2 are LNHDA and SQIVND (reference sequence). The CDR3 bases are TGTGCCAGTAAAAGGGGGCCCTCTGGGGCCAACGTCCTGACTTTC. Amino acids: CASKRGPSGANVLTF.

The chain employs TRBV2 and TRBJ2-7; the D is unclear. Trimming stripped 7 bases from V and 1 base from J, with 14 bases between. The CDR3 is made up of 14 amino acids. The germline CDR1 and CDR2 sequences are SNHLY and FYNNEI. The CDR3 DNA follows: TGTGCCAGCAAAACCGACTCGATTTCCTACGAGCAGTACTTC. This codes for CASKTDSISYEQYF.

The CDR3: CASSQGLALIQGEQFF. The CDR3 coding sequence is TGCGCCAGCAGCCAGGGACTAGCGTTAATACAGGGTGAGCAGTTCTTC. The genes are TRBV4-1 and TRBJ2-1; 10 bases agree with TRBD2. Germline CDR1 is MGHRA and CDR2 is YSYEKL. V trimming: 3 bases; J trimming: 9 bases; junction bases outside the gene matches: 11. The CDR3 covers 16 residues.

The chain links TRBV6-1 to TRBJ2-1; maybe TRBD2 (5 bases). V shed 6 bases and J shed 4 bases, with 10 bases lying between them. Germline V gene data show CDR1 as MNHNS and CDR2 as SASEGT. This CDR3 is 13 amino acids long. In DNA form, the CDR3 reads TGTGCCAGCAGGACACTAGGGTACAATGAGCAGTTCTTC. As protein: CASRTLGYNEQFF.

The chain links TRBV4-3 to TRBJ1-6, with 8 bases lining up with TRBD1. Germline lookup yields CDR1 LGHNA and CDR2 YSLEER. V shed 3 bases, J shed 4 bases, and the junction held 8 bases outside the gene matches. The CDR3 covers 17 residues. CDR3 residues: CASSHQNRGFYNSPLHF. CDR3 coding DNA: TGCGCCAGCAGCCATCAAAACAGGGGGTTTTATAATTCACCCCTCCACTTT.

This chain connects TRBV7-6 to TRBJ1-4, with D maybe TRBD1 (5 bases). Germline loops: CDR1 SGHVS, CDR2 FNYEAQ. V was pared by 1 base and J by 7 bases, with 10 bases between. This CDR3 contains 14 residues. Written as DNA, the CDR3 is TGTGCCAGCAGCTTAGGGCAGGGCGGTGAAAAACTGTTTTTT. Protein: CASSLGQGGEKLFF.

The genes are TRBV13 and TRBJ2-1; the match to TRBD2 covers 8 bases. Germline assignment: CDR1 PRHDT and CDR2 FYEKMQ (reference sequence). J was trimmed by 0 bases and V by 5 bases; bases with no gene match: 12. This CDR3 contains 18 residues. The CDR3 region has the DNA TGTGCCAGCAGCCTACTAGCAAACGGGAGGGGCTCCTACAATGAGCAGTTCTTC. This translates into CASSLLANGRGSYNEQFF.

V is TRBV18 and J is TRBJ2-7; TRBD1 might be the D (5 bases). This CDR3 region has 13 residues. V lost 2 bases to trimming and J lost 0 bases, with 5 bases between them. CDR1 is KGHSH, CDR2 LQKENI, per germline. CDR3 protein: CASSPGASYEQYF. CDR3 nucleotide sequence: TGTGCCAGCTCACCAGGGGCCTCCTACGAGCAGTACTTC. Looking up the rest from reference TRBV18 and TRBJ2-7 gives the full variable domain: NAGVMQNPRHLVRRRGQEARLRCSPMKGHSHVYWYRQLPEEGLKFMVYLQKENIIDESGMPKERFSAEFPKEGPSILRIQQVVRGDSAAYFCASSPGASYEQYFGPGTRLTVT.

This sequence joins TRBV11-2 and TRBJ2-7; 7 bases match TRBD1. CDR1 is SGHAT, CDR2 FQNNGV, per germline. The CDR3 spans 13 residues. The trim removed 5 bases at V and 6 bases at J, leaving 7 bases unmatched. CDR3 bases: TGTGCCAGCAGCCCCACAGGGGTGCGCGAGCAGTACTTC. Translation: CASSPTGVREQYF. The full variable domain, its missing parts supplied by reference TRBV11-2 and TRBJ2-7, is EAGVAQSPRYKIIEKRQSVAFWCNPISGHATLYWYQQILGQGPKLLIQFQNNGVVDDSQLPKDRFSAERLKGVDSTLKIQPAKLEDSAVYLCASSPTGVREQYFGPGTRLTVT.

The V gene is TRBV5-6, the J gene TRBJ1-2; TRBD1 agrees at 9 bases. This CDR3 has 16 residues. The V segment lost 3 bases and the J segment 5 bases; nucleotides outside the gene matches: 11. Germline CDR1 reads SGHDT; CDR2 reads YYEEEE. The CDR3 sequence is CASSSPPDRGYYGYTF. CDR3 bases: TGTGCCAGCAGCTCCCCCCCGGACAGGGGATATTATGGCTACACCTTC.